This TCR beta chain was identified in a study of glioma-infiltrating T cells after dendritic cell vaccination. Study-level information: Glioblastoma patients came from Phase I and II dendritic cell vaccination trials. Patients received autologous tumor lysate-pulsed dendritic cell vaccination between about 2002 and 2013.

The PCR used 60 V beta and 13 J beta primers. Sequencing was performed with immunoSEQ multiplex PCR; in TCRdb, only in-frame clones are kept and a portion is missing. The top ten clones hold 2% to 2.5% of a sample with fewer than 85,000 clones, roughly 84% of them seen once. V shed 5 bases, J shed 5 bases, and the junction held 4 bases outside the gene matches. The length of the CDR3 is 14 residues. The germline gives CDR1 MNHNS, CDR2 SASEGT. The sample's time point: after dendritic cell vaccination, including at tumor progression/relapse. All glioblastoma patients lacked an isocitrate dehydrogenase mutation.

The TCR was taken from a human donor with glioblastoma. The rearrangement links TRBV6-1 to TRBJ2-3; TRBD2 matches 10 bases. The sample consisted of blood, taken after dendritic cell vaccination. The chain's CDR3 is CASSSSGGLDTQYF. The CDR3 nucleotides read TGTGCCAGCAGTTCTAGCGGGGGTCTAGATACGCAGTATTTT.